A single sample is the source of the 11 T cell receptor beta chains below, sequenced in a study of blood T cells in healthy people across ages. Together with a sample-barcoded 5' primer, a J-beta primer mix was included in a second PCR lasting about 7 to 12 cycles. One entry per CDR3 protein results from TCRdb running MiXCR on the 5' RACE reads. This table holds about 1.5 million distinct CDR3 sequences, 40% to 45% found once. The sequenced sample consisted of blood. These receptors were taken from a woman under 30 in good health.

The V gene is TRBV6-2 or TRBV6-3, the J gene TRBJ2-5, with D unresolved. Germline V gene sequence: CDR1 MNHEY, CDR2 SVGEGT. The CDR3 totals 11 residues. V lost 7 bases and J lost 5, with 8 bases in between. The CDR3 coding sequence is TGTGCCAGCACCTCCCTGGAGACCCAGTACTTC. Its translation is CASTSLETQYF.

This clonotype has at least ten counts. This rearrangement joins TRBV29-1 to TRBJ2-3; 8 bases line up with TRBD2. The ends lost 5 bases at V and 1 base at J; junction bases unmatched: 2. Germline-derived CDR1 and CDR2 are SQVTM and ANQGSEA. This CDR3 comprises 13 residues. The CDR3 sequence: CSVTREGTDTQYF. CDR3 in DNA: TGCAGCGTTACGCGGGAGGGCACAGATACGCAGTATTTT.

This clonotype was counted many times. V and J are TRBV12-3 or TRBV12-4 and TRBJ1-1; TRBD1 matches 7 bases. The ends lost 5 bases at V and 4 bases at J; junction bases unmatched: 10. The CDR3 has 15 residues. CDR3: CASSTRWDSITEAFF. The CDR3 DNA reads TGTGCCAGCAGTACCCGGTGGGACAGTATCACTGAAGCTTTCTTT.

About this clonotype: The junction departs from germline at one end; a sequencing error may be responsible. V is TRBV2 and J is TRBJ2-7; D tentatively fits TRBD1 or TRBD2 (5 bases each). The CDR3 spans 12 residues. Germline CDR1 SNHLY, CDR2 FYNNEI. The CDR3 reads CTSRGVFYEQYF. The CDR3 DNA reads TGTACCAGCAGAGGGGTATTCTACGAGCAGTACTTC.

The chain combines TRBV4-1 with TRBJ1-2; D remains ambiguous. Trimming pared 4 bases from V and 8 bases from J, leaving 11 bases between. From germline, CDR1 is MGHRA and CDR2 YSYEKL. The CDR3 loop spans 12 amino acids. CDR3: CASSPGPSGYTF. The DNA for the CDR3 is TGCGCCAGCAGCCCCGGGCCCTCCGGCTACACCTTC.

The chain joins TRBV19 to TRBJ2-7; tentative D call: TRBD1 (6 bases). Per the germline V gene, CDR1 is LNHDA and CDR2 is SQIVND (reference sequence). Trimming shortened V by 5 bases and J by 7 bases, and 15 bases separated the two germline ends. The CDR3 contains 13 residues. CDR3: CASSPGDRWEQYF. CDR3 bases: TGTGCCAGTAGTCCAGGGGATCGGTGGGAGCAGTACTTC.

The chain couples TRBV7-2 to TRBJ2-7; D may be TRBD1 or TRBD2 (5 bases each). Germline values: CDR1 SGHTA, CDR2 FQGNSA. The CDR3 is made up of 18 amino acids. V lost 1 base and J 1 base, leaving 20 bases between the germline ends. The CDR3 spells CASSLVASGGLRSYEQYF. The CDR3 nucleotides read TGTGCCAGCAGCTTAGTTGCTAGTGGGGGATTGCGGTCCTACGAGCAGTACTTC.

The V and J genes are TRBV29-1 and TRBJ2-1; 10 bases line up with TRBD2. This CDR3 is 14 amino acids long. With 7 bases clipped from V and 4 bases from J, the junction kept 7 bases outside the gene matches. Germline values: CDR1 SQVTM, CDR2 ANQGSEA. The CDR3 protein is CSAEPSGSYNEQFF. The CDR3 bases are TGCAGCGCCGAACCTAGCGGGAGTTACAATGAGCAGTTCTTC.

V usage is TRBV5-1 and J usage is TRBJ2-3; 10 positions match TRBD2. Germline lookup yields CDR1 SGHRS and CDR2 YFSETQ. The CDR3 covers 17 residues. V dropped 0 bases and J dropped 4; count of bases not matched to a gene: 8. CDR3 nucleotides: TGCGCCAGCAGCTTGGACCTTGGCACTAGCGGGGCAGATACGCAGTATTTT. Protein: CASSLDLGTSGADTQYF.

Comments on this clonotype: This may come from a read error, since a much larger clone is one base off. The chain recombines TRBV2 with TRBJ2-7; D is unresolved. The CDR3 is 11 residues long. Germline CDR1 SNHLY, CDR2 FYNNEI. V was clipped by 7 bases and J by 2 bases, with 6 bases between them. The CDR3 coding sequence is TGTGCCAGCATCGCGACCTACGAGCAGTACTTC. It codes for CASIATYEQYF.

In nucleotides, the CDR3 is TGTGCCAGTGAGGGACGGGTTAATGAAAAACTGTTTTTT. Its protein product is CASEGRVNEKLFF. The chain is built from TRBV2 and TRBJ1-4, with TRBD1 as a possible D gene (5 bases). This CDR3 has 13 amino acids. The germline V gene encodes CDR1 SNHLY and CDR2 FYNNEI. Trimming pared 9 bases from V and 4 bases from J, leaving 12 bases between.